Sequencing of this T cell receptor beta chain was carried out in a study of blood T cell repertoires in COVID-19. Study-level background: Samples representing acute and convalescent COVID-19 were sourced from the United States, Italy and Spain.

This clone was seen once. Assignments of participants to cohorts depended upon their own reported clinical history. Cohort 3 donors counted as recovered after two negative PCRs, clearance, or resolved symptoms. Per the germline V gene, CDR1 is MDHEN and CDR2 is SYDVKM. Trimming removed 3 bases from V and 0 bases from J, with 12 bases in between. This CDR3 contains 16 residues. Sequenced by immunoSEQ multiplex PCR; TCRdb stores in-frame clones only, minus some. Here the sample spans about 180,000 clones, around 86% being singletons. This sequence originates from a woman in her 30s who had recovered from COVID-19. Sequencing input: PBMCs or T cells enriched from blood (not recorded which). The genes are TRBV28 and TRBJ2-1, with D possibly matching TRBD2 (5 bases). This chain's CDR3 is CASSFRLGSSYNEQFF. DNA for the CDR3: TGTGCCAGCAGTTTTAGATTAGGGAGCTCCTACAATGAGCAGTTCTTC.